The subject of this entry is one T cell receptor beta chain. The entry originates in a study of neoadjuvant anti-PD-1 for oral cavity cancer. Study-level background: Non-progressing patients received a fourth nivolumab dose near day 43, then surgery on days 50-56.

TCRdb's copy holds only in-frame clones and misses some; the assay was immunoSEQ multiplex PCR. The table includes approximately 37,000 clones, just under 90% detected once. The ends were cut back, 7 bases at V and 1 base at J, with 13 bases in the middle. CDR1 LNHDA and CDR2 SQIVND come from the germline V gene (reference sequence). The CDR3 covers 14 residues. This rearrangement joins TRBV19 to TRBJ1-2; D may be TRBD1 (6 bases). Sequencing was performed on PBMCs, taken before nivolumab (anti-PD-1) treatment. The clonotype comes from a person between 40 and 79 years old with oral cavity squamous cell carcinoma. For the CDR3, the DNA is TGTGCCAGTAACCCCGGACAGTTTAACTATGGCTACACCTTC. Its protein product is CASNPGQFNYGYTF.